What follows are 15 T cell receptor beta chains derived from one specimen sequenced in a study of T cells in women clearing cervical HPV infection. Sequencing was performed with immunoSEQ multiplex PCR; in TCRdb, only in-frame clones are kept and a portion is missing. This sample's table reports about 35,000 clones. Specimen: blood buffy coat. The receptor source for this set is a woman between 18 and 69 years old with a cervical HPV16 infection that either progressed to CIN3+ or cleared (not recorded which).

Concerning this clone itself: Sequencing ends 3 residues short of the CDR3 end; the germline J gene provides the rest. This chain connects TRBV7-3 to TRBJ2-1; 12 nucleotides align to TRBD2. Unmatched junction bases numbered 6, after V lost 5 bases and J lost 7 bases. The germline V gene encodes CDR1 SGHTA and CDR2 FQGTGA. CDR3 length: 15 amino acids. CDR3 residues: CASSTSSGRANEQFF. CDR3 bases read: TGTGCCAGCAGCACGTCTAGCGGGAGGGCAAATGAG. The whole variable domain, remainder taken from reference TRBV7-3 and TRBJ2-1, is GAGVSQTPSNKVTEKGKYVELRCDPISGHTALYWYRQSLGQGPEFLIYFQGTGAADDSGLPNDRFFAVRPEGSVSTLKIQRTERGDSAVYLCASSTSSGRANEQFFGPGTRLTVL.

As for this clone: The read stops 3 residues short of the end of the CDR3; the missing end is completed from the germline J gene. The chain has TRBV19 and TRBJ2-2, with 8 bases aligning to TRBD1. The CDR3 sequence is 18 residues long. The germline V gene encodes CDR1 LNHDA and CDR2 SQIVND (reference sequence). Trimming removed 10 bases from V and 7 bases from J; junction bases left unmatched: 23. The sequenced part of the CDR3 DNA is TGTGCCACCCGACAGGGGCCGTCCCTTCTTCCAGGATACGGGGAG. It is translated as CATRQGPSLLPGYGE. The entire CDR3 protein reads CATRQGPSLLPGYGELFF.

As to this clone: The read falls 3 residues short of the CDR3 end, and the missing part is taken from the germline J gene. The chain links TRBV19 to TRBJ2-2, with TRBD1 matching 9 bases. Germline V gene data show CDR1 as LNHDA and CDR2 as SQIVND (reference sequence). This CDR3 region has 14 residues. Incomplete CDR3 DNA: TGTGCCAGTAGGAGTGGGACAGGGCGAGAACCG. This sequence encodes CASRSGTGREP. From start to end, the CDR3 is CASRSGTGREPLFF.

In regard to this clone: The sequence runs out 3 residues before the end of the CDR3; the remainder is reconstructed from the germline J gene. The chain joins TRBV11-3 to TRBJ2-7, with 8 bases fitting TRBD1. The germline CDR1 and CDR2 sequences are SGHNT and YENEEA. V trimming: 2 bases; J trimming: 3 bases; junction bases outside the gene matches: 6. The CDR3 spans 15 residues. The CDR3 is CASSLYGTGGYEQYF. The CDR3 bases that were read are TGTGCCAGCAGCTTATACGGGACAGGAGGCTACGAG.

Remarks on this clone: The DNA ends 3 residues before the CDR3 does, and the rest of the CDR3 is filled in from the germline J gene. This chain connects TRBV6-1 to TRBJ1-2; D is perhaps TRBD1 (5 bases). Per the germline V gene, CDR1 is MNHNS and CDR2 is SASEGT. Trimming removed 1 base at V and 7 bases at J, with 16 bases between. CDR3 length: 15 amino acids. The sequenced CDR3 bases are TGTGCCAGCAGTGAAGGAGGCAGGGAACGTGGTGGC. Translating it yields CASSEGGRERGG. The CDR3 as a whole reads CASSEGGRERGGYTF.

With respect to this clone: The read terminates 3 residues before the CDR3 end, so the remaining end is supplied by the germline J gene. The chain combines TRBV20-1 with TRBJ2-1; TRBD2 matches 12 bases. Trimming cost V 7 bases and J 7 bases; bases outside gene matches: 8. This CDR3 is 14 amino acids long. Germline V CDR1 and CDR2: DFQATT, SNEGSKA (reference sequence). Partial CDR3 DNA: TGCAGTGTTCCCGGACTAGCGGGAATGAATGAG. Protein product: CSVPGLAGMNE. From start to end, the CDR3 is CSVPGLAGMNEQFF.

About this clone itself: The CDR3 is cut off 3 residues early in the read; its end comes from the germline J gene. The rearrangement links TRBV2 to TRBJ1-5; 7 nucleotides line up with TRBD1. Trimming removed 5 bases from V and 2 bases from J; junction bases left unmatched: 6. Germline loops: CDR1 SNHLY, CDR2 FYNNEI. This CDR3 is 15 amino acids long. CDR3 bases read: TGTGCCAGCAGTCGACAGGGCTCCGGCAATCAGCCC. Protein product: CASSRQGSGNQP. The entire CDR3 protein is CASSRQGSGNQPQHF.

With regard to this clone: The sequence runs out 3 residues before the end of the CDR3; the remainder is reconstructed from the germline J gene. The chain uses TRBV19 and TRBJ1-2; tentatively, D is TRBD1 (5 bases). The CDR3 loop spans 13 amino acids. Per the germline V gene, CDR1 is LNHDA and CDR2 is SQIVND (reference sequence). Trimming took off 5 bases at V and 3 bases at J, with 10 bases between the two ends. The part of the CDR3 DNA that was read is TGTGCCAGTAGTTATGGGGGGGACTATGGC. Translating gives CASSYGGDYG. The CDR3 as a whole reads CASSYGGDYGYTF.

In the case of this clone: The read halts 3 residues ahead of the CDR3 end, with the missing end drawn from the germline J gene. The chain is built from TRBV7-2 and TRBJ2-1, with 7 bases matching TRBD2. Per the germline V gene, CDR1 is SGHTA and CDR2 is FQGNSA. Trimming at V came to 5 bases and at J to 8 bases, leaving 9 bases not matched to a gene. The CDR3 consists of 14 residues. CDR3 bases read: TGTGCCAGCAGCCCGGGGGAGGGGTATGATGAG. It specifies CASSPGEGYDE. The full CDR3 reads CASSPGEGYDEQFF.

A note on this clone: The read finishes 3 residues shy of the CDR3 end, and the germline J gene is used to complete it. V gene TRBV19 combines with J gene TRBJ2-7, with D perhaps TRBD1 (6 bases). The V end was cut by 5 bases, the J end by 3 bases, with 17 bases between. The CDR3 extends over 15 amino acids. The germline CDR1 and CDR2 sequences are LNHDA and SQIVND (reference sequence). CDR3 loop: CASSPILRDIYEQYF. The covered CDR3 bases are TGTGCCAGTAGTCCCATTTTACGGGACATCTACGAG.

On this clone itself: The read falls 3 residues short of the CDR3 end, and the missing part is taken from the germline J gene. This chain uses TRBV19 with TRBJ1-5; 7 bases are a match to TRBD1. From germline, CDR1 is LNHDA and CDR2 SQIVND (reference sequence). After removal of 4 bases from V and 0 bases from J, the junction contained 9 bases not matched to a gene. This CDR3 is 17 amino acids long. The CDR3 reads CASSTSGTVYSNQPQHF. The CDR3 DNA, read in part, is TGTGCCAGTAGTACCTCCGGGACAGTATATAGCAATCAGCCC. The entire variable domain, with the rest obtained from reference TRBV19 and TRBJ1-5, is as follows: DGGITQSPKYLFRKEGQNVTLSCEQNLNHDAMYWYRQDPGQGLRLIYYSQIVNDFQKGDIAEGYSVSREKKESFPLTVTSAQKNPTAFYLCASSTSGTVYSNQPQHFGDGTRLSIL.

With regard to this clone: The read ends 3 residues shy of where the CDR3 ends; the end is completed using the germline J gene. The chain uses TRBV7-9 and TRBJ2-7; 8 nucleotides match TRBD1. J gave up 6 bases and V 0 bases, and 4 bases lay outside the gene matches. The CDR3 consists of 14 residues. Germline-derived CDR1 and CDR2 are SEHNR and FQNEAQ (reference sequence). The CDR3 loop is CASSLAGTGREQYF. The part of the CDR3 DNA that was read is TGTGCCAGCAGCTTAGCAGGGACAGGTCGCGAG.

Remarks on this clone: The read ends 3 residues early relative to the CDR3; the germline J gene fills the gap. The rearrangement links TRBV6-1 to TRBJ2-3; D not resolved. Germline CDR1 is MNHNS and CDR2 is SASEGT. The CDR3 spans 15 residues. CDR3 sequence reads: CASSGLYHSNQPQYF. The part of the CDR3 DNA that was read is TGTGCCAGCAGTGGACTTTATCATAGCAATCAGCCG.

Turning to this clone: The read ends 3 residues before the CDR3 terminus; that terminus is restored from the germline J gene. The chain has TRBV19 and TRBJ1-4, with D unclear. The CDR3 totals 13 residues. Germline CDR1 is LNHDA and CDR2 is SQIVND (reference sequence). The CDR3 sequence is CASSLRTNSPLFF. CDR3 DNA, as far as it was read: TGTGCCAGTAGCCTCCGGACTAATTCACCA.

Comment on this clone: The sequenced fragment ends 3 residues before the CDR3 boundary, so the rest is inferred from the germline J gene. The chain recombines TRBV4-2 with TRBJ1-5; D is possibly TRBD1 (5 bases). Between the trimmed V and J ends, which lost 0 bases and 4 bases, there was a span of 16 bases. The CDR3 sequence is 17 residues long. From germline, CDR1 is LGHNA and CDR2 YNFKEQ. This CDR3 reads CASSQDLADKPNQPQHF. The sequenced CDR3 bases are TGTGCCAGCAGCCAAGATCTCGCGGACAAGCCAAATCAGCCC.